This T cell receptor (beta chain) was obtained from a study of blood T cell repertoires in COVID-19. For the study at large: Both acute and convalescent COVID-19 samples were obtained from the United States, Italy and Spain. In each case, the material was cDNA or gDNA derived from T cells, B-cell-depleted T cells, or PBMCs.

In the original analysis: Estimation of nucleated cell counts relied on the amplification of reference gene primers. The table came from immunoSEQ multiplex PCR; TCRdb's copy has only in-frame clones and leaves some out. V, J and clone size are those of that table, while D and trimming were read from the DNA. The sample shows about 87,000 clones, under 85% of them seen only once. Germline loops: CDR1 SGHNT, CDR2 YENEEA. Between the trimmed V and J ends, which lost 5 bases and 8 bases, there was a span of 21 bases. The CDR3 totals 16 residues. This TCR derives from a woman between 70 and 85 years old with acute or convalescent COVID-19. The sample taken for sequencing was peripheral blood. The chain employs TRBV11-3 and TRBJ2-2; D is perhaps TRBD1 (5 bases). The CDR3 DNA sequence: TGTGCCAGCAGCACATTTTCCCCTCAGGGTCGGGGGGAGCTGTTTTTT. As protein: CASSTFSPQGRGELFF.